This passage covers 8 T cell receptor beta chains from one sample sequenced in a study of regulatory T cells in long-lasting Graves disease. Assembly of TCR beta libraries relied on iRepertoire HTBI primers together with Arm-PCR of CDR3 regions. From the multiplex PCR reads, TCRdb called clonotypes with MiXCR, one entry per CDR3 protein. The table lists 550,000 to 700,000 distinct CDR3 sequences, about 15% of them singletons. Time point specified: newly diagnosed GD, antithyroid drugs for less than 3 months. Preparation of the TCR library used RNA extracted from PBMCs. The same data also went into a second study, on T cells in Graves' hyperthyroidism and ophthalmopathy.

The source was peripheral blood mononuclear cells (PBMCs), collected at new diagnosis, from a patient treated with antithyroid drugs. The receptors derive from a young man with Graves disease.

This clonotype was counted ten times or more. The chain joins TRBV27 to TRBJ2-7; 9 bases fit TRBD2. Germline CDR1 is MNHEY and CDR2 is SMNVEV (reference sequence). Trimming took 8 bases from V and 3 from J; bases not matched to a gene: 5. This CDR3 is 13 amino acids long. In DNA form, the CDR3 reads TGTGCCAGCCCCGGACTAGCGAACTACGAGCAGTACTTC. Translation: CASPGLANYEQYF.

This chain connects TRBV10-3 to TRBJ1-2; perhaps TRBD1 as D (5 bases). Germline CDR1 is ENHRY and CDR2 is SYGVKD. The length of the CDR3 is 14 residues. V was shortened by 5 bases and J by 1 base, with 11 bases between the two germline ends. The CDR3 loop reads CAISSGTDNYGYTF. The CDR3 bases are TGTGCCATCAGTTCTGGGACTGATAACTATGGCTACACCTTC.

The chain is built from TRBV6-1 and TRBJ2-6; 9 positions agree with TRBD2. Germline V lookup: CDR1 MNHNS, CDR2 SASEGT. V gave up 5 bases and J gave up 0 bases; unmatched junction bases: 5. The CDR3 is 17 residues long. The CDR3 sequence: CASSQLAGFSGANVLTF. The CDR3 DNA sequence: TGTGCCAGCAGTCAGCTAGCGGGGTTCTCTGGGGCCAACGTCCTGACTTTC.

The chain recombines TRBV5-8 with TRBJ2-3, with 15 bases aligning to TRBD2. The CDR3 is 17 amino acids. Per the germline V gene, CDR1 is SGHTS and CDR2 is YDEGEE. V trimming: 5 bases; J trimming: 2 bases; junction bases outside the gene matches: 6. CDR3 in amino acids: CASSQGLAGGFTDTQYF. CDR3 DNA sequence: TGTGCCAGCAGTCAAGGACTAGCGGGAGGGTTCACAGATACGCAGTATTTT.

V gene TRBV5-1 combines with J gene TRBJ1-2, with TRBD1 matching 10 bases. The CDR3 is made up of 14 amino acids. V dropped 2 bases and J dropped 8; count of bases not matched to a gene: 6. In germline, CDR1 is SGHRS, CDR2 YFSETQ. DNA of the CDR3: TGCGCCAGCAGCTTCCGGGACAGGGGAATAGGCTACACCTTC. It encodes CASSFRDRGIGYTF.

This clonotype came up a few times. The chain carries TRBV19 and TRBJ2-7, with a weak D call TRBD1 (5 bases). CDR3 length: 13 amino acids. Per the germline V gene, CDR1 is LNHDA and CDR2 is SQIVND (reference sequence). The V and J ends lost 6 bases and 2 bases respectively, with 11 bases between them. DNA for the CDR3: TGTGCCAGTAGGCCAGGGATGGCCTACGAGCAGTACTTC. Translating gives CASRPGMAYEQYF.

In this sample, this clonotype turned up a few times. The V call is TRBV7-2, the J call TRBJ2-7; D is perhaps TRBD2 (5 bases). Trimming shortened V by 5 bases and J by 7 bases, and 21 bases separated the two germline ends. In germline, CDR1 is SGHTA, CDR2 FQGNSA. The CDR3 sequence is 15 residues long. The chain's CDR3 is CASSPSGWELREQYF. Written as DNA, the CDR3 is TGTGCCAGCAGCCCTTCTGGGTGGGAGTTACGGGAGCAGTACTTC.

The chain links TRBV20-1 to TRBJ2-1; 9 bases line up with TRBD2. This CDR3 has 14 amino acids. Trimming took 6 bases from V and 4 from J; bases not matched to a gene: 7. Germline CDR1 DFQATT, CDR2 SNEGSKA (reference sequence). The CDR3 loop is CSAVAGVRYNEQFF. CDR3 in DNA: TGCAGTGCCGTAGCGGGAGTGCGATACAATGAGCAGTTCTTC.